This T cell receptor (beta chain) was identified in a study of CD8 T cells in ankylosing spondylitis. About this clonotype itself: Its antigen is unknown.

Findings of the study overall: Ankylosing spondylitis blood seemed to carry a telltale TCR beta motif made of seven or eight highly homologous variants. The study looked at matched synovial fluid samples from ankylosing spondylitis patients. Disease-linked clones were reported to be significantly enriched there. Disease-linked clones bore a CD8+ phenotype, appearing relatively rarely in peripheral blood.

Quantitative 5'-RACE with molecular barcodes was used to make the TCR beta libraries. TCRdb reprocessed the 5' RACE reads with MiXCR, giving one entry per CDR3 protein. Here the sample spans under 250,000 distinct CDR3 sequences, roughly 32% being singletons. The CDR3 is 14 amino acids. Trimming left V 3 bases short and J 9 bases short, with 12 bases between. The V gene's germline CDR1 is ENHRY and CDR2 SYGVKD. Sequencing was carried out using blood, either unsorted or a sorted T cell fraction (not recorded which). The TCR was taken from a male donor with ankylosing spondylitis or in good health (not recorded which). V and J are TRBV10-3 and TRBJ1-6; D gene ambiguous. This CDR3 reads CAISDRTAFSPLHF. CDR3 sequence (DNA): TGTGCCATCAGTGATAGGACGGCTTTTTCACCCCTCCACTTT.